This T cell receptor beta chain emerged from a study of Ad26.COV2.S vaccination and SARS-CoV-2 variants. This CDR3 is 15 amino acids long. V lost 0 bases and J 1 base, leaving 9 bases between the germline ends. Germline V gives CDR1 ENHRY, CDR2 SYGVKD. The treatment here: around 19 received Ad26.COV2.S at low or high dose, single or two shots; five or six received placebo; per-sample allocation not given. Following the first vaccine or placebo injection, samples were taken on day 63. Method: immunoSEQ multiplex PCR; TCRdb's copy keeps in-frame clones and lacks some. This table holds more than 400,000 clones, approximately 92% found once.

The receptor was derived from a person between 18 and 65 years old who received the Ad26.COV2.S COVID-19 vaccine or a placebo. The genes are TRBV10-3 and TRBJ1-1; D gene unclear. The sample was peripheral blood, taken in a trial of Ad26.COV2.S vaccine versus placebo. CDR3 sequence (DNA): TGTGCCATCAGTGAGTCGGGTCTGTCGAACACTGAAGCTTTCTTT. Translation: CAISESGLSNTEAFF.